A single sample gave rise to the 25 T cell receptor beta chains below, sequenced in a study of chemoradiotherapy in HPV16-positive cancers. The method was immunoSEQ multiplex PCR; TCRdb's version includes in-frame clones alone and lacks a portion of them. Of approximately 9,300 clones in the sample, roughly 80% were seen once. This specimen consisted of blood, obtained from a patient who underwent chemoradiotherapy. The source is a human donor with HPV-associated anogenital cancer.

This clone was counted only a few times. The CDR3 DNA reads as TGTGCCAGCAGCCCGGACAGAACTAATTCACCCCTCCACTTT. Protein: CASSPDRTNSPLHF. The V and J genes are TRBV5-4 and TRBJ1-6, with D tentatively TRBD1 (6 bases). CDR3 length equals 14 residues. Germline CDR1 is SGHNT and CDR2 is YYREEE (reference sequence). Trimming pared 4 bases from V and 6 bases from J, leaving 11 bases between.

This clone was recorded once. V gene TRBV7-6 combines with J gene TRBJ2-1; D gene unclear. The CDR3 has 14 residues. Germline V gene lookup returns CDR1 SGHVS and CDR2 FNYEAQ. The V end was cut by 3 bases, the J end by 8 bases, with 14 bases between. DNA for the CDR3: TGTGCCAGCAGCTTGAACATGTTGTTGGATGAGCAGTTCTTC. Its protein product is CASSLNMLLDEQFF.

J is TRBJ1-2 and V is TRBV4-1; 8 bases are a match to TRBD1. The V and J ends lost 0 bases and 8 bases, in that order; junction bases with no gene match: 8. The CDR3 is 15 amino acids. Germline V gene sequence: CDR1 MGHRA, CDR2 YSYEKL. CDR3 in DNA: TGCGCCAGCAGCCAAGAATGGGAGACAGGGGCCGGCTACACCTTC. This gives the protein CASSQEWETGAGYTF.

The DNA for the CDR3 is TGTGCCAGCAGCTTGTTCGGACTAGCGGGGGGCACAGATACGCAGTATTTT. Translated, it gives CASSLFGLAGGTDTQYF. This sequence joins TRBV7-2 and TRBJ2-3; 13 nucleotides align to TRBD2. J lost 1 base, V lost 3 bases, and 4 bases had no gene match. The CDR3 is 17 residues long. The germline gives CDR1 SGHTA, CDR2 FQGNSA.

The genes are TRBV28 and TRBJ1-2, with D uncertain. The CDR3 totals 11 residues. V lost 5 bases and J 5 bases, leaving 6 bases between the germline ends. Germline values: CDR1 MDHEN, CDR2 SYDVKM. As DNA, the CDR3 is TGTGCCAGCAGTGACCGATATGGCTACACCTTC. Amino acid sequence: CASSDRYGYTF.

The CDR3: CAISGREGGSPLHF. The CDR3 DNA reads as TGTGCCATCAGTGGCCGGGAGGGAGGGTCACCCCTCCACTTT. This rearrangement joins TRBV10-3 to TRBJ1-6, with D hard to call. The V end was cut by 4 bases, the J end by 10 bases, with 14 bases between. CDR3 length equals 14 residues. Per germline, CDR1 ENHRY and CDR2 SYGVKD.

The chain combines TRBV5-1 with TRBJ2-3; D is perhaps TRBD1 (8 bases). This CDR3 has 17 residues. Germline CDR1 and CDR2: SGHRS and YFSETQ. Trimming removed 4 bases at V and 4 bases at J, with 22 bases between. The CDR3: CASSPGGGQVIPDTQYF. CDR3 in DNA: TGCGCCAGCAGCCCAGGGGGGGGACAGGTAATCCCAGATACGCAGTATTTT. Full variable domain (outside the CDR3, taken from reference TRBV5-1 and TRBJ2-3): KAGVTQTPRYLIKTRGQQVTLSCSPISGHRSVSWYQQTPGQGLQFLFEYFSETQRNKGNFPGRFSGRQFSNSRSEMNVSTLELGDSALYLCASSPGGGQVIPDTQYFGPGTRLTVL.

The chain is built from TRBV5-1 and TRBJ2-1; D tentatively reads TRBD1 or TRBD2 (5 bases each). From germline, CDR1 is SGHRS and CDR2 YFSETQ. There are 16 residues in the CDR3. The V gene lost 4 bases and the J gene lost 7 bases, with 21 bases spanning the gap. CDR3 amino acids: CASSGRDPAEPNEQFF. DNA of the CDR3: TGCGCCAGCAGCGGCCGGGACCCCGCTGAACCTAATGAGCAGTTCTTC.

V usage is TRBV7-8 and J usage is TRBJ2-7; 7 bases map to TRBD2. The CDR3 has 15 residues. CDR1 SGHVS and CDR2 FQNEAQ come from the germline V gene. The J segment lost 4 bases and the V segment lost 5 bases, leaving 11 bases of the junction unmatched. CDR3 nucleotides: TGTGCCAGCAGCGATACGGGGGGAGGCGGGTACGAGCAGTACTTC. It specifies CASSDTGGGGYEQYF.

The chain links TRBV7-6 to TRBJ1-1; D is undetermined. V was clipped by 4 bases and J by 7 bases, with 13 bases between them. The CDR3 runs to 13 residues. The germline V gene has CDR1 SGHVS and CDR2 FNYEAQ. CDR3 bases: TGTGCCAGCAGCTGGGCTGGAGCAATTGAAGCTTTCTTT. This encodes CASSWAGAIEAFF.

The V and J genes are TRBV5-4 and TRBJ1-2, with 11 bases identical to TRBD1. The CDR3 runs 15 residues. V was pared by 4 bases and J by 4 bases, with 6 bases of the junction left unmatched. CDR1 is SGHNT and CDR2 is YYREEE in the germline V gene (reference sequence). The chain's CDR3 is CASSGGTGGSYGYTF. The DNA of the CDR3 is TGTGCCAGCAGCGGAGGGACAGGGGGAAGCTATGGCTACACCTTC.

This chain connects TRBV19 to TRBJ2-1; no clear D gene. The ends were cut back, 7 bases at V and 0 bases at J, with 7 bases in the middle. This CDR3 is built from 13 residues. Germline V gives CDR1 LNHDA, CDR2 SQIVND (reference sequence). CDR3 DNA: TGTGCCAGTATGTCCCTCTCCTACAATGAGCAGTTCTTC. It codes for CASMSLSYNEQFF. Variable domain in full (rest from reference TRBV19 and TRBJ2-1): DGGITQSPKYLFRKEGQNVTLSCEQNLNHDAMYWYRQDPGQGLRLIYYSQIVNDFQKGDIAEGYSVSREKKESFPLTVTSAQKNPTAFYLCASMSLSYNEQFFGPGTRLTVL.

This clone was picked up one time. The chain links TRBV7-3 to TRBJ1-1; D might be TRBD1 (5 bases). The CDR3 has 15 residues. Between the trimmed V and J ends, which lost 1 base and 4 bases, there was a span of 13 bases. Germline V gives CDR1 SGHTA, CDR2 FQGTGA. CDR3 sequence (DNA): TGTGCCAGCAGCTTAATGAACCCCAGGGTCACTGAAGCTTTCTTT. It encodes CASSLMNPRVTEAFF. The full variable domain, rest sourced from reference TRBV7-3 and TRBJ1-1, is GAGVSQTPSNKVTEKGKYVELRCDPISGHTALYWYRQSLGQGPEFLIYFQGTGAADDSGLPNDRFFAVRPEGSVSTLKIQRTERGDSAVYLCASSLMNPRVTEAFFGQGTRLTVV.

The chain has TRBV6-1 and TRBJ2-3; D gene unclear. Deletions cut 2 bases from V and 5 bases from J, with 11 bases between. The CDR3 loop spans 14 amino acids. Germline V gene sequence: CDR1 MNHNS, CDR2 SASEGT. The CDR3 sequence is CASSESAQIDTQYF. Written as DNA, the CDR3 is TGTGCCAGCAGTGAATCCGCACAGATAGATACGCAGTATTTT.

The genes are TRBV7-2 and TRBJ1-2; 7 nucleotides line up with TRBD1. This CDR3 spans 16 amino acids. J was trimmed by 4 bases and V by 2 bases; bases with no gene match: 10. The V gene's germline CDR1 is SGHTA and CDR2 FQGNSA. CDR3 nucleotide sequence: TGTGCCAGCAGCTTAATGGGGACAGCGACTTTCTATGGCTACACCTTC. Translated, it gives CASSLMGTATFYGYTF.

The gene calls are TRBV5-1 and TRBJ1-6; no definite D call. Germline values: CDR1 SGHRS, CDR2 YFSETQ. There are 13 residues in the CDR3. V was shortened by 4 bases and J by 10 bases, with 12 bases between the two germline ends. The CDR3 DNA reads as TGCGCCAGCAGCCCGAAAGCGAACTCACCCCTCCACTTT. Its protein product is CASSPKANSPLHF.

The genes are TRBV5-1 and TRBJ2-7, with D maybe TRBD1 (5 bases). Trimming pared 2 bases from V and 2 bases from J, leaving 11 bases between. Germline V CDR1 and CDR2: SGHRS, YFSETQ. The CDR3 totals 14 residues. CDR3 in amino acids: CASSFTAGTYEQYF. In DNA, the CDR3 is TGCGCCAGCAGCTTTACGGCAGGGACCTACGAGCAGTACTTC.

The chain has TRBV7-2 and TRBJ1-6; no definite D call. Trimming took 5 bases from V and 9 from J, leaving 8 bases between them. Germline lookup yields CDR1 SGHTA and CDR2 FQGNSA. There are 12 residues in the CDR3. The CDR3: CASSQYSSPLHF. Here the CDR3 DNA reads TGTGCCAGCAGCCAATATTCTTCACCCCTCCACTTT.

J is TRBJ1-5 and V is TRBV19, with D unresolved. CDR1 is LNHDA, CDR2 SQIVND, per germline (reference sequence). CDR3 length: 12 amino acids. Between the trimmed V and J ends, which lost 10 bases and 1 base, there was a span of 8 bases. The CDR3 coding sequence is TGTGCCACCCGACCCAGCAATCAGCCCCAGCATTTT. Protein product: CATRPSNQPQHF.

The chain carries TRBV4-1 and TRBJ2-1; tentatively, D is TRBD1 (7 bases). V lost 0 bases to trimming and J lost 2 bases, with 14 bases between them. CDR3 length: 17 amino acids. CDR1 and CDR2 from the germline V gene are MGHRA and YSYEKL. This CDR3 reads CASSQEVGGGTYNEQFF. Here the CDR3 DNA reads TGCGCCAGCAGCCAAGAGGTCGGAGGGGGCACCTACAATGAGCAGTTCTTC.

This clone was seen more than once but under ten times. Mismatch with germline at one junction end may stem from a read error. The chain couples TRBV5-4 to TRBJ2-7; D may be TRBD2 (7 bases). CDR1 and CDR2 from the germline V gene are SGHNT and YYREEE (reference sequence). The CDR3 totals 17 residues. The CDR3 reads CASSQGLSGGYQYEQYF. CDR3 sequence (DNA): TGCGCCAGCAGCCAAGGTCTTTCGGGGGGCTACCAATACGAGCAGTACTTC.

The gene calls are TRBV15 and TRBJ2-7; TRBD2 matches 10 bases. Germline V gives CDR1 LNHNV, CDR2 YYDKDF (reference sequence). CDR3 length: 15 amino acids. V shed 0 bases, J shed 7 bases, and the junction held 6 bases outside the gene matches. In DNA, the CDR3 is TGTGCCACCAGCAGAGATCTGGGACTAGCGCAAGAGCAGTACTTC. This gives the protein CATSRDLGLAQEQYF.

In this sample, this clone turned up once. The chain couples TRBV11-3 to TRBJ1-1; a possible D gene is TRBD1 (5 bases). Germline values: CDR1 SGHNT, CDR2 YENEEA. The CDR3 is 13 amino acids. Trimming left V 2 bases short and J 8 bases short, with 12 bases between. CDR3 coding DNA: TGTGCCAGCAGCTTAACGACAGATCACGAAGCTTTCTTT. This sequence encodes CASSLTTDHEAFF.

This chain uses TRBV7-6 with TRBJ2-1; weak D call: TRBD2 (6 bases). CDR1 and CDR2 from the germline V gene are SGHVS and FNYEAQ. V was shortened by 7 bases and J by 7 bases, with 17 bases between the two germline ends. This CDR3 has 14 amino acids. CDR3: CASTLGGEVNEQFF. The CDR3 DNA sequence: TGTGCCAGCACTCTTGGTGGGGAGGTGAATGAGCAGTTCTTC.

V usage is TRBV5-1 and J usage is TRBJ1-2, with 7 bases that match TRBD1. The ends lost 4 bases at V and 8 bases at J; junction bases unmatched: 11. The germline V gene has CDR1 SGHRS and CDR2 YFSETQ. The CDR3 has 14 amino acids. The chain's CDR3 is CASSPQITGEGYTF. The CDR3 DNA reads as TGCGCCAGCAGCCCCCAAATTACAGGGGAAGGCTACACCTTC.